This T cell receptor (beta chain) was profiled in a study of shared clonotypes between healthy human individuals. Looking at the study overall: Sampling drew on donors who were a couple of women and a few men aged 18 to 49.

Donation came from healthy HIV-negative adults that had no recent acute infections or vaccinations. The CDR3 covers 16 residues. V was clipped by 4 bases and J by 0 bases, with 14 bases between them. The germline V gene encodes CDR1 MGHRA and CDR2 YSYEKL. Genomic DNA per cell subset filled all wells of several immunoSEQ plates. Assay: immunoSEQ multiplex PCR; the TCRdb copy retains only in-frame clones and omits some. The sample carries about 2.4 million clones, approximately 93% recorded once. The material sequenced was naive CD4+ T cells from PBMCs. Subset of the sample: CD45RA+ positively selected. The genes are TRBV4-1 and TRBJ2-3, with D tentatively TRBD1 or TRBD2 (6 bases each). The clonotype was recovered from a man aged 18 to 29 in good health. Some clones in this sample may be carry-over from other donors' samples. Here the CDR3 reads CASSLQGGASTDTQYF. The CDR3 bases are TGCGCCAGCAGCCTACAGGGAGGTGCTAGCACAGATACGCAGTATTTT.